The 22 T cell receptor beta chains below all came from one sample that was sequenced in a study of spatial heterogeneity in lung cancer. Time point reported: blood at routine non-recurrence follow-up after resection. TCRdb analysed the 5' RACE reads with MiXCR anew, one entry per CDR3 protein. The sample has approximately 17,000 distinct CDR3 sequences, 19% seen once. The sample consisted of PBMCs, taken at follow-up. Source of these receptors: a male donor with early-stage non-small cell lung cancer.

At least ten counts were recorded for this clonotype. The chain combines TRBV19 with TRBJ2-5; D gene unclear. Germline V gives CDR1 LNHDA, CDR2 SQIVND (reference sequence). V lost 0 bases and J 2 bases, leaving 4 bases between the germline ends. The CDR3 spans 13 residues. CDR3 sequence reads: CASSIDRQETQYF. DNA of the CDR3: TGTGCCAGTAGTATAGACAGGCAAGAGACCCAGTACTTC.

The CDR3 DNA reads TGCGCCAGCAGCTCCGGGACTGTCGGCTCCTACGAGCAGTACTTC. The encoded protein is CASSSGTVGSYEQYF. V gene TRBV5-1 combines with J gene TRBJ2-7, with a tentative D call TRBD2 (6 bases). The germline V and J ends were trimmed by 3 bases and 0 bases, with 13 bases remaining between them. In germline, CDR1 is SGHRS, CDR2 YFSETQ. The CDR3 has 15 amino acids.

The chain carries TRBV5-6 and TRBJ1-1, with D possibly matching TRBD1 (6 bases). The germline CDR1 and CDR2 sequences are SGHDT and YYEEEE. This CDR3 is 12 amino acids long. V gave up 3 bases and J gave up 7 bases, with 10 bases separating them. The CDR3 spells CASSSGQFEAFF. The CDR3 coding sequence is TGTGCCAGCAGCTCCGGACAGTTTGAAGCTTTCTTT.

This clonotype was picked up a small number of times. The V and J genes are TRBV9 and TRBJ2-7; no definite D call. CDR3 length equals 14 residues. Germline V gene data show CDR1 as SGDLS and CDR2 as YYNGEE. Trimming removed 1 base from V and 1 base from J, with 9 bases in between. DNA of the CDR3: TGTGCCAGCAGCGTATACGGAGATTCCTACGAGCAGTACTTC. Protein sequence: CASSVYGDSYEQYF.

There are a few counts of this clonotype. V gene TRBV6-6 combines with J gene TRBJ1-5; D gene unclear. CDR3 length equals 14 residues. From germline, CDR1 is MNHNY and CDR2 SVGAGI (reference sequence). The CDR3 sequence: CAVKDPYSNQPQHF. CDR3 nucleotide sequence: TGTGCTGTAAAGGACCCTTATAGCAATCAGCCCCAGCATTTT.

The chain carries TRBV20-1 and TRBJ2-7; D not resolved. Germline V CDR1 and CDR2: DFQATT, SNEGSKA (reference sequence). V lost 2 bases to trimming and J lost 2 bases, with 4 bases between them. The CDR3 spans 11 residues. CDR3 amino acids: CSARYTYEQYF. CDR3 nucleotides: TGCAGTGCTAGATATACCTACGAGCAGTACTTC.

V and J are TRBV7-2 and TRBJ1-1, with D possibly matching TRBD1 (6 bases). Looked up from germline, CDR1 is SGHTA and CDR2 is FQGNSA. The germline V and J ends were trimmed by 5 bases and 1 base, with 8 bases remaining between them. This CDR3 is built from 13 residues. CDR3 nucleotide sequence: TGTGCCAGCAGCCCGACAGGGAACACTGAAGCTTTCTTT. It translates to CASSPTGNTEAFF.

In its sample, this clonotype was seen many times. V and J are TRBV4-1 and TRBJ1-5, with a weak D call TRBD1 (6 bases). This CDR3 spans 15 amino acids. Germline assignment: CDR1 MGHRA and CDR2 YSYEKL. Trimming removed 3 bases at V and 7 bases at J, with 16 bases between. The CDR3 spells CASSQGQGFVQPQHF. For the CDR3, the DNA is TGCGCCAGCAGCCAGGGGCAGGGGTTTGTACAGCCCCAGCATTTT.

The rearrangement links TRBV5-1 to TRBJ2-7; D gene ambiguous. Trimming stripped 4 bases from V and 3 bases from J, with 14 bases between. The CDR3 extends over 14 amino acids. Germline CDR1 reads SGHRS; CDR2 reads YFSETQ. In DNA form, the CDR3 reads TGCGCCAGCAGCCCGCTAGACAAACACTACGAGCAGTACTTC. This sequence encodes CASSPLDKHYEQYF.

Remarks on this clonotype: An end of the junction does not agree with germline; a read error may underlie this. The chain joins TRBV3-1 to TRBJ1-1; TRBD1 might be the D (6 bases). Per the germline V gene, CDR1 is LGHDT and CDR2 is YNNKEL (reference sequence). There are 14 residues in the CDR3. CDR3 sequence (DNA): TGTGCCAGCAGGACAACTCGGGGGGCAGACCAAAAAGTCTTT. Translating gives CASRTTRGADQKVF.

This clonotype was counted many times. The rearrangement joins TRBV4-1 to TRBJ2-1; a weak D match, TRBD2 (6 bases). The CDR3 length is 15 residues. Germline V CDR1 and CDR2: MGHRA, YSYEKL. Trimming stripped 5 bases from V and 1 base from J, with 12 bases between. CDR3 loop: CASSSPAGSYNEQFF. The CDR3 DNA reads as TGCGCCAGCAGCTCACCGGCGGGGTCCTACAATGAGCAGTTCTTC.

The rearrangement joins TRBV12-3 or TRBV12-4 to TRBJ2-7; perhaps TRBD1 as D (6 bases). The V end was cut by 3 bases, the J end by 6 bases, with 12 bases between. The CDR3 contains 13 residues. CDR3 amino acids: CASSFHRASEQYF. For the CDR3, the DNA is TGTGCCAGCAGTTTCCACAGGGCGAGCGAGCAGTACTTC.

This clonotype occurred a few times. The V call is TRBV6-5, the J call TRBJ2-1; 8 nucleotides agree with TRBD1. The V gene end was trimmed by 6 bases and the J gene end by 4 bases; junction bases not matched to a gene: 8. The germline gives CDR1 MNHEY, CDR2 SVGAGI. The CDR3 runs 15 residues. As DNA, the CDR3 is TGTGCCAGCAGCTCGGGACAGGCCCTATACAATGAGCAGTTCTTC. The encoded protein is CASSSGQALYNEQFF.

The gene calls are TRBV10-3 and TRBJ2-7; 8 bases align to TRBD1. V lost 5 bases to trimming and J lost 6 bases; unmatched junction nucleotides: 12. Germline loops: CDR1 ENHRY, CDR2 SYGVKD. The CDR3 spans 15 residues. The chain's CDR3 is CAISPLARGRGEQYF. The CDR3, as DNA: TGTGCCATCAGTCCACTTGCCAGGGGGCGCGGCGAGCAGTACTTC.

The chain employs TRBV21-1 and TRBJ2-5. TRBV21-1 is an annotated pseudogene. The CDR3 has 12 amino acids. DNA of the CDR3: TGTGCCAGCAGCAAAATAGTGGAGACCCAGTACTTC. It translates to CASSKIVETQYF.

This clonotype was found many times. The chain employs TRBV20-1 and TRBJ1-2, with no clear D. V shed 6 bases and J shed 4 bases, with 15 bases lying between them. Germline-derived CDR1 and CDR2 are DFQATT and SNEGSKA (reference sequence). The CDR3 consists of 13 residues. The CDR3 reads CSAGPTETYGYTF. Here the CDR3 DNA reads TGCAGTGCCGGCCCTACTGAAACCTATGGCTACACCTTC.

As DNA, the CDR3 is TGCGCCAGCAGACGGACAGGGGAATATGAGCAGTTCTTC. Protein sequence: CASRRTGEYEQFF. The chain recombines TRBV4-1 with TRBJ2-1; 9 positions agree with TRBD1. The CDR3 is made up of 13 amino acids. Trimming removed 6 bases from V and 8 bases from J; junction bases left unmatched: 5. The V gene's germline CDR1 is MGHRA and CDR2 YSYEKL.

CDR3 loop: CASSSRGLFYEQYF. In nucleotides, the CDR3 is TGTGCCAGCAGCTCCCGAGGGCTCTTCTACGAGCAGTACTTC. This chain links TRBV7-2 with TRBJ2-7; D possibly corresponds to TRBD2 (5 bases). The CDR3 has 14 residues. The V end was cut by 4 bases, the J end by 3 bases, with 13 bases between. Germline V gene data show CDR1 as SGHTA and CDR2 as FQGNSA.

Sample share makes this clonotype medium-sized (0.01 to 0.1%). The gene calls are TRBV5-1 and TRBJ1-6, with D tentatively TRBD1 (5 bases). This CDR3 spans 16 amino acids. V lost 2 bases and J lost 7, with 16 bases in between. Germline V CDR1 and CDR2: SGHRS, YFSETQ. DNA of the CDR3: TGCGCCAGCAGCTTTGGGACCTCGATAGTAAATTCACCCCTCCACTTT. This gives the protein CASSFGTSIVNSPLHF.

The genes are TRBV5-4 and TRBJ2-3; the D gene is possibly TRBD2 (6 bases). V lost 2 bases, J lost 4 bases, and 14 bases lay in between. The CDR3 consists of 15 residues. In germline, CDR1 is SGHNT, CDR2 YYREEE (reference sequence). This CDR3 reads CASSFEGRGADTQYF. In DNA, the CDR3 is TGTGCCAGCAGCTTTGAAGGGCGGGGCGCAGATACGCAGTATTTT.

This clonotype was seen once. The chain has TRBV28 and TRBJ2-4, with TRBD2 matching 8 bases. CDR3 length: 17 residues. The trim removed 0 bases at V and 1 base at J, leaving 5 bases unmatched. Germline values: CDR1 MDHEN, CDR2 SYDVKM. CDR3 in amino acids: CASSLWSSGSAKNIQYF. The CDR3 DNA reads TGTGCCAGCAGTTTATGGTCTAGCGGGTCGGCCAAAAACATTCAGTACTTC. The complete variable domain, with remaining parts taken from reference TRBV28 and TRBJ2-4, reads DVKVTQSSRYLVKRTGEKVFLECVQDMDHENMFWYRQDPGLGLRLIYFSYDVKMKEKGDIPEGYSVSREKKERFSLILESASTNQTSMYLCASSLWSSGSAKNIQYFGAGTRLSVL.

The rearrangement joins TRBV4-2 to TRBJ1-5, with a weak D call TRBD1 (5 bases). The germline V gene encodes CDR1 LGHNA and CDR2 YNFKEQ. The CDR3 has 15 residues. V was cut by 3 bases and J by 4 bases, with 13 bases left in between. The CDR3 loop is CASSQRQGLNQPQHF. CDR3 coding DNA: TGTGCCAGCAGCCAGAGGCAGGGTTTAAATCAGCCCCAGCATTTT.